This TCR beta chain appears in the sequencing data of a study of cytomegalovirus exposure and HLA in healthy donors. With 60 Vbeta and 13 Jbeta primers, the PCR was carried out. Clones were sequenced by immunoSEQ multiplex PCR, and TCRdb holds only the in-frame ones, with some missing. The data show over 110,000 clones, with approximately 80% seen just once and approximately 2.5% held by the top ten. This CDR3 comprises 16 residues. The V end lost 4 bases, the J end lost 0 bases, and 14 bases lay between the germline ends. Looked up from germline, CDR1 is SGHDT and CDR2 is YYEEEE. Regarding the study as a whole: Within the data, a cluster of highly shared sequence variants was likely a sequencing artifact. Reported performance of the classifier showed diagnosis of cytomegalovirus status with high specificity and sensitivity.

Healthy bone marrow donors made up the donor group. Donors counted as nominally healthy when sampled, yet unrecorded immune exposures were likely. This clone was seen a single time. Its antigen remains unknown. The receptor comes from a woman younger than 30 in good health and CMV-seropositive. The chain has TRBV5-6 and TRBJ2-4; possible D gene TRBD1, 6 bases. Sequenced sample: PBMCs. CDR3 bases: TGTGCCAGCAGCCTCTGGACAGTACTAGCCAAAAACATTCAGTACTTC. This gives the protein CASSLWTVLAKNIQYF.